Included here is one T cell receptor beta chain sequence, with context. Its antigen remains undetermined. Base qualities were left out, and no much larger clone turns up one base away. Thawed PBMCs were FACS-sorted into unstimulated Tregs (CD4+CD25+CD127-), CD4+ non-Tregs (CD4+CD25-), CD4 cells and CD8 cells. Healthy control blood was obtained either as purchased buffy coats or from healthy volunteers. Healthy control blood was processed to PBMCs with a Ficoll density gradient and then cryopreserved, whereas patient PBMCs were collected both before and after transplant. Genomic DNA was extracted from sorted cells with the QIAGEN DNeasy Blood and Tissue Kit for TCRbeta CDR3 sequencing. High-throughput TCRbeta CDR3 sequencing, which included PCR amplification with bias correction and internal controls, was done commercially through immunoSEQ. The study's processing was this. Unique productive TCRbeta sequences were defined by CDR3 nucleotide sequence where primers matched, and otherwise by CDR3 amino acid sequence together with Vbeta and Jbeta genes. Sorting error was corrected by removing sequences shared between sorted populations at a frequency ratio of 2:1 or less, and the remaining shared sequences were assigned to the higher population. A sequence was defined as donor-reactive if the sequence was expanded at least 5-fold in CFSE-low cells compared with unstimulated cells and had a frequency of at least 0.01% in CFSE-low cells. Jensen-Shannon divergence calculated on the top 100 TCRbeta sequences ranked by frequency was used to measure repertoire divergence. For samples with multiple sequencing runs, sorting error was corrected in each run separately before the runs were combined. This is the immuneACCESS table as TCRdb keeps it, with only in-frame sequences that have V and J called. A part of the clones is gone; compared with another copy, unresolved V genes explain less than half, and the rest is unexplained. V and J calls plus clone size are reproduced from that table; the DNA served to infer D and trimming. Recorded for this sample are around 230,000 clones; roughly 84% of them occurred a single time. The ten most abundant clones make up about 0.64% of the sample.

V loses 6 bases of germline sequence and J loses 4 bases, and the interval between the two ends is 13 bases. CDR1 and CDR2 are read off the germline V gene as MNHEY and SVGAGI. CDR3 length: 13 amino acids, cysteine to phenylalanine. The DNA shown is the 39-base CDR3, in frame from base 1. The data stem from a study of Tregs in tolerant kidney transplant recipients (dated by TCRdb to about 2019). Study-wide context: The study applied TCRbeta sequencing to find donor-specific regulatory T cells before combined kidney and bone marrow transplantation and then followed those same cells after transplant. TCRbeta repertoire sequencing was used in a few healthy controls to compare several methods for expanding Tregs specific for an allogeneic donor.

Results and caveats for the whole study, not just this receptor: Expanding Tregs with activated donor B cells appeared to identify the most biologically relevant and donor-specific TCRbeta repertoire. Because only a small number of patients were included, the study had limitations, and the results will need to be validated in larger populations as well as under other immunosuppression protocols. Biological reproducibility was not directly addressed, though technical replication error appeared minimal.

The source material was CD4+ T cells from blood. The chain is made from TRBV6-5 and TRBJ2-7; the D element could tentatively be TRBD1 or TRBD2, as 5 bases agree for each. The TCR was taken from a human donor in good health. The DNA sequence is TGTGCCAGCAGCCGGGGCCGTAGGTACGAGCAGTACTTC. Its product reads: CASSRGRRYEQYF.